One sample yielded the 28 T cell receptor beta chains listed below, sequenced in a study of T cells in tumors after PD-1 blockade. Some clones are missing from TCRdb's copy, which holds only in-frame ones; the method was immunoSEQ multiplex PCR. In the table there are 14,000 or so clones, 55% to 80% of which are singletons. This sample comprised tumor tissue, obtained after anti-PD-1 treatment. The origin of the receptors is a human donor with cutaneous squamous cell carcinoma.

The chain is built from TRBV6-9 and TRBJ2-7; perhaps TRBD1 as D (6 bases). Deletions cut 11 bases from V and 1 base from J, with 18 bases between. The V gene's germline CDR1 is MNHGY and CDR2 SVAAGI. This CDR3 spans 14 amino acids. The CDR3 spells CASHPQGPSYEQYF. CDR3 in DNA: TGTGCCTCCCACCCACAGGGCCCGTCCTACGAGCAGTACTTC.

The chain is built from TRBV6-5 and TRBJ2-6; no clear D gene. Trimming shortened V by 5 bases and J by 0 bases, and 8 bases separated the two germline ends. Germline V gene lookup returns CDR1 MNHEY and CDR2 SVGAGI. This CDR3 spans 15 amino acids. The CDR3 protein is CASSPQSSGANVLTF. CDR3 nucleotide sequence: TGTGCCAGCAGTCCTCAGAGCTCTGGGGCCAACGTCCTGACTTTC.

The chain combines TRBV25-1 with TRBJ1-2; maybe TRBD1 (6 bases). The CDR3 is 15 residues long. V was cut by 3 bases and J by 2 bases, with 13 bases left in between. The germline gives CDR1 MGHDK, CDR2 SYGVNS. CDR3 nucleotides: TGTGCCAGCAGTGAGGACAGAACGATAAACTATGGCTACACCTTC. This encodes CASSEDRTINYGYTF.

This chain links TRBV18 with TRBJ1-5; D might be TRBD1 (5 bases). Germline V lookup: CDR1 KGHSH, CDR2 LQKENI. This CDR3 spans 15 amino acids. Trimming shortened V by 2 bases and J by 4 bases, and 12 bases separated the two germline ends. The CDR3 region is CASSPAHRGNQPQHF. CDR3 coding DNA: TGTGCCAGCTCACCAGCTCATAGGGGTAATCAGCCCCAGCATTTT.

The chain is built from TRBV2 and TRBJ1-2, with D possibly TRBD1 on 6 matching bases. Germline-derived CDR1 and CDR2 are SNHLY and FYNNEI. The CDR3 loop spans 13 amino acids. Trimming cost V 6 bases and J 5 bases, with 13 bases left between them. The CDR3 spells CASRGDTRYGYTF. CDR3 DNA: TGTGCCAGCAGAGGGGACACTAGGTATGGCTACACCTTC.

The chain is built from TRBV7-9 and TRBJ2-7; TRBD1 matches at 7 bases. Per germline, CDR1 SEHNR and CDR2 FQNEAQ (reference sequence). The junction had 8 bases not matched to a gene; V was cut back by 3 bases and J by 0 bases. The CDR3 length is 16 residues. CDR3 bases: TGTGCCAGCAGCTTCCCGACCCGGGACAGCTCCTACGAGCAGTACTTC. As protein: CASSFPTRDSSYEQYF.

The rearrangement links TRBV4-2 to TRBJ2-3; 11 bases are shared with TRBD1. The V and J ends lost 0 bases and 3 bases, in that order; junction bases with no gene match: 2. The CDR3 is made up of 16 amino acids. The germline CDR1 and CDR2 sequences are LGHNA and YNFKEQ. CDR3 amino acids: CASSQEDRGRTDTQYF. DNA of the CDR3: TGTGCCAGCAGCCAAGAGGACAGGGGGCGAACAGATACGCAGTATTTT.

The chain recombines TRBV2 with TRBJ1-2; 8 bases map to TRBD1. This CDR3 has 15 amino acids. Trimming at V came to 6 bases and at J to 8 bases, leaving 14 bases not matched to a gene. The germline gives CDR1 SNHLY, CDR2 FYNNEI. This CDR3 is CASRDRTGTSWGYTF. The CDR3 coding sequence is TGTGCCAGCAGGGATCGGACAGGGACGAGTTGGGGCTACACCTTC.

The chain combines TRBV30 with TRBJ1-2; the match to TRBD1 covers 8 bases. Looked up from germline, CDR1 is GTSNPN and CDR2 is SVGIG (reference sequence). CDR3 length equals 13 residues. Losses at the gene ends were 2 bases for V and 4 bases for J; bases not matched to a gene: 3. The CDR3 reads CAWSRTGTYGYTF. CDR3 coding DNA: TGTGCCTGGAGTCGGACAGGGACCTATGGCTACACCTTC.

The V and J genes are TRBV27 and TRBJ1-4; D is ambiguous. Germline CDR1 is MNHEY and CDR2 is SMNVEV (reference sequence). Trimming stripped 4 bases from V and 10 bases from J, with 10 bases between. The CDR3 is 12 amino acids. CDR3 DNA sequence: TGTGCCAGCAGTTCTAGTAAATCAAAACTGTTTTTT. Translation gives CASSSSKSKLFF.

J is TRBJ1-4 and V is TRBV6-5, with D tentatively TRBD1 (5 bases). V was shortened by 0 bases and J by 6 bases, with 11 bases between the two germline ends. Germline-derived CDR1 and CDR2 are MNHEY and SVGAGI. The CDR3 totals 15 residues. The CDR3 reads CASSYSRDGYEKLFF. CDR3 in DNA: TGTGCCAGCAGTTACTCCAGGGACGGTTATGAAAAACTGTTTTTT.

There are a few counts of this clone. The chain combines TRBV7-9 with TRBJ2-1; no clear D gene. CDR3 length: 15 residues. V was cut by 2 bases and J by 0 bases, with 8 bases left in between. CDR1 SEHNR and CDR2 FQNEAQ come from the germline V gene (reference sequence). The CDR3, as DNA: TGTGCCAGCAGCTTAATGGGTAGCTCCTACAATGAGCAGTTCTTC. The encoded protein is CASSLMGSSYNEQFF.

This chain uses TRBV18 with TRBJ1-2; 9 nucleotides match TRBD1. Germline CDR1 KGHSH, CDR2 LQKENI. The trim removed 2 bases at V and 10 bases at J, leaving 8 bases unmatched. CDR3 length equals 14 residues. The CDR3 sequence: CASSPETGTGIYTF. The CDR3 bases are TGTGCCAGCTCACCAGAGACCGGGACAGGGATCTACACCTTC.

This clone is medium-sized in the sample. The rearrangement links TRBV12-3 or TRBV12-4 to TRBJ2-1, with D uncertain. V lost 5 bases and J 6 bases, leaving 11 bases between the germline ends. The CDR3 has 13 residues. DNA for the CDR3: TGTGCCAGCAGTCCGGGCCCCGCCAATGAGCAGTTCTTC. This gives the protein CASSPGPANEQFF.

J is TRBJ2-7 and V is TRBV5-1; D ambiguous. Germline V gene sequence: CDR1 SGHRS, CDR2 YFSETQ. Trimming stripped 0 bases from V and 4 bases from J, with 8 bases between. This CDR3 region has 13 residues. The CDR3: CASSLAREYEQYF. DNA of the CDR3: TGCGCCAGCAGCTTGGCCCGAGAATACGAGCAGTACTTC.

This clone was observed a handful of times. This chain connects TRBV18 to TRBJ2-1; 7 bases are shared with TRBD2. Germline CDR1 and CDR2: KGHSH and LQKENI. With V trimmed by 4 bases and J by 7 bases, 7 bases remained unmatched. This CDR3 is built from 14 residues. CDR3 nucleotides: TGTGCCAGCTCACAGGATGCTAGCGGTAATGAGCAGTTCTTC. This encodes CASSQDASGNEQFF. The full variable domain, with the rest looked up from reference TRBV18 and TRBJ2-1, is NAGVMQNPRHLVRRRGQEARLRCSPMKGHSHVYWYRQLPEEGLKFMVYLQKENIIDESGMPKERFSAEFPKEGPSILRIQQVVRGDSAAYFCASSQDASGNEQFFGPGTRLTVL.

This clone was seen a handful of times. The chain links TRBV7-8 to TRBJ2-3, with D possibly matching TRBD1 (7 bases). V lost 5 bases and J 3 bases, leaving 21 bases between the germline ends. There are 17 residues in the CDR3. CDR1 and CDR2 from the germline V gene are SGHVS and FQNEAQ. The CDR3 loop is CASSQRGRGRETDTQYF. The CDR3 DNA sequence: TGTGCCAGCAGCCAGAGGGGGCGGGGCAGGGAAACAGATACGCAGTATTTT.

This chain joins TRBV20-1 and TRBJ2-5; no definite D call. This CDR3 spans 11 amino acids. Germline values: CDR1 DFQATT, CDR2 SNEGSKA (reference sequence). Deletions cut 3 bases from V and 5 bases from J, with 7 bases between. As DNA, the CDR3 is TGCAGTGCTAGCCCCCTCGAGACCCAGTACTTC. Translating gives CSASPLETQYF.

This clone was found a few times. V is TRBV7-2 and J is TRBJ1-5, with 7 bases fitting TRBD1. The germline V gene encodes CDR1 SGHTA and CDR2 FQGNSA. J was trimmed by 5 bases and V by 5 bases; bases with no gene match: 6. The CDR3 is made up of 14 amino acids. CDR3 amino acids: CASSPRGGYQPQHF. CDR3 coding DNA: TGTGCCAGCAGCCCTCGAGGGGGCTATCAGCCCCAGCATTTT.

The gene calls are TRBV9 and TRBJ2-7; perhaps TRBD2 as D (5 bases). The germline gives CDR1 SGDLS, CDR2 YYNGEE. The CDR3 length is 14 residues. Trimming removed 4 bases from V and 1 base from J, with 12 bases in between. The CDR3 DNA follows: TGTGCCAGCAGCCAGCGGACGGAGTCCTACGAGCAGTACTTC. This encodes CASSQRTESYEQYF.

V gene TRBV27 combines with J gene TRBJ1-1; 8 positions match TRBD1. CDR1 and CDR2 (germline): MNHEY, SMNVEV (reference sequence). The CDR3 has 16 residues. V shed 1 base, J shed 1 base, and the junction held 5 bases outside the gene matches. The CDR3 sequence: CASSLFAGGANTEAFF. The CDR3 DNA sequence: TGTGCCAGCAGTTTATTTGCAGGGGGCGCGAACACTGAAGCTTTCTTT.

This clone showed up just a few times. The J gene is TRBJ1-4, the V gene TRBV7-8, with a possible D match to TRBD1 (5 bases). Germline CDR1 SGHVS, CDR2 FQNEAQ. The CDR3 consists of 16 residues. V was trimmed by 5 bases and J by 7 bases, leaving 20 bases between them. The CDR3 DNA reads TGTGCCAGCAGCCCAAGAAGATCGGGGGTGGGTGAAAAACTGTTTTTT. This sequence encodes CASSPRRSGVGEKLFF.

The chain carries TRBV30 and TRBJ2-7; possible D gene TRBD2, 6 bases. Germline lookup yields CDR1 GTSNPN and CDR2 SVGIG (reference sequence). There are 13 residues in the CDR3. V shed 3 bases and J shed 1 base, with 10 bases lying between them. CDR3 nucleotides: TGTGCCTGGAGGGCCGGGGGATCCTACGAGCAGTACTTC. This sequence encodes CAWRAGGSYEQYF.

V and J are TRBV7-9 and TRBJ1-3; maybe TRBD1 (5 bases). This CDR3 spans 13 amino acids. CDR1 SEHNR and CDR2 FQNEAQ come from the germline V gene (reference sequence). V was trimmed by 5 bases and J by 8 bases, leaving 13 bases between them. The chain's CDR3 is CASSPGPEDTIYF. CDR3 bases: TGTGCCAGCAGCCCGGGACCGGAGGACACCATATATTTT.

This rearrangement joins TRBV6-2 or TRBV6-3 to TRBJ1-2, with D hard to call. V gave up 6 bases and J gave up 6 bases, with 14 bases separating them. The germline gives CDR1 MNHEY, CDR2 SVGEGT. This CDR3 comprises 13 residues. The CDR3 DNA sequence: TGTGCCAGCAGCTCGGCCTCATTCAATGGCTACACCTTC. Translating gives CASSSASFNGYTF.

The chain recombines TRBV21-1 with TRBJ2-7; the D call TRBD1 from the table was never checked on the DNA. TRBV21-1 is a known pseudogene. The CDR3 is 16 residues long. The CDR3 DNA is TGTGCCAGCAGCCGCCCAAGGGGGTCCAGCTCCTACGAGCAGTACTTC. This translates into CASSRPRGSSSYEQYF.

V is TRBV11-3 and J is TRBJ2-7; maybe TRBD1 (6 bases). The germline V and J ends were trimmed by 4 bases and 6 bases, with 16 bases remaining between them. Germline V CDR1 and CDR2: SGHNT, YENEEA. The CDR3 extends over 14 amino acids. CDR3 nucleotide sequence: TGTGCCAGCAGCTCCTCGCAGGGGCGTTCCGAGCAGTACTTC. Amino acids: CASSSSQGRSEQYF. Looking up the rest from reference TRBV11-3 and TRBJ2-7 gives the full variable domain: EAGVVQSPRYKIIEKKQPVAFWCNPISGHNTLYWYLQNLGQGPELLIRYENEEAVDDSQLPKDRFSAERLKGVDSTLKIQPAELGDSAVYLCASSSSQGRSEQYFGPGTRLTVT.

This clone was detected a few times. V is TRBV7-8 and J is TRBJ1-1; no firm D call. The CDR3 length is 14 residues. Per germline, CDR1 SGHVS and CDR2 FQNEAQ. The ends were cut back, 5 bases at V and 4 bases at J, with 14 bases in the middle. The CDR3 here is CASSPRSAGTEAFF. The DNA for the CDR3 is TGTGCCAGCAGCCCCCGGTCGGCTGGCACTGAAGCTTTCTTT. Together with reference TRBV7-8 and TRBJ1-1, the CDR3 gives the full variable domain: GAGVSQSPRYKVAKRGQDVALRCDPISGHVSLFWYQQALGQGPEFLTYFQNEAQLDKSGLPSDRFFAERPEGSVSTLKIQRTQQEDSAVYLCASSPRSAGTEAFFGQGTRLTVV.